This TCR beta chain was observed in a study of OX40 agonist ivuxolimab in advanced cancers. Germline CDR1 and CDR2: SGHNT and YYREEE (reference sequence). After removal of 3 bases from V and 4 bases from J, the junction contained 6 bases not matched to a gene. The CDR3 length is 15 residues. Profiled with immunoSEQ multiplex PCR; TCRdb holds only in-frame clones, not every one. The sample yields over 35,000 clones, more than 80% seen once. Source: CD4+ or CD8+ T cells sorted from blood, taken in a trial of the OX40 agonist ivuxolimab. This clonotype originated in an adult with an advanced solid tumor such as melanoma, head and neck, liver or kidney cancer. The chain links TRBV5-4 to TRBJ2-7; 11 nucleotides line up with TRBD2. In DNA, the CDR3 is TGTGCCAGCAGCTACGGGACTAGCGGAATTTACGAGCAGTACTTC. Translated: CASSYGTSGIYEQYF.